The T cell receptor (beta chain) described here comes from a study of cytomegalovirus exposure and HLA in healthy donors. V lost 4 bases to trimming and J lost 1 base; unmatched junction nucleotides: 6. The length of the CDR3 is 15 residues. The germline V gene has CDR1 SGHDT and CDR2 YYEEEE. General study findings and limits: Among donors in an Asian-associated ancestry cluster, a later analysis reportedly found fewer N-insertions than the approximately 670-donor mean. Upon later analysis, HLA-associated TCR beta chains proved more clonally expanded than other, equally common chains.

The study ran its PCR with 60 Vbeta and 13 Jbeta primers. This table comes from immunoSEQ multiplex PCR, and its TCRdb copy is limited to in-frame clones, with some not included. The table records roughly 180,000 clones, just under 85% of them present only once. With regard to this clone: The antigen is undetermined.

The sample comprised PBMCs. This chain links TRBV5-6 with TRBJ1-1; 8 bases align to TRBD1. The receptor's source is a girl aged 10 to 17 in good health and CMV-seropositive. In nucleotides, the CDR3 is TGTGCCAGCAGCATCCGGGGACAGGCGAACACTGAAGCTTTCTTT. Encoded protein: CASSIRGQANTEAFF. Full variable domain (outside the CDR3, taken from reference TRBV5-6 and TRBJ1-1): DAGVTQSPTHLIKTRGQQVTLRCSPKSGHDTVSWYQQALGQGPQFIFQYYEEEERQRGNFPDRFSGHQFPNYSSELNVNALLLGDSALYLCASSIRGQANTEAFFGQGTRLTVV.